This entry features one TCR beta chain sequence. Antigen specificity is unknown. Samples came from healthy bone marrow donors. This sample stems from a study of cytomegalovirus exposure and HLA in healthy donors. The study ran its PCR with 60 Vbeta and 13 Jbeta primers. Profiling relied on immunoSEQ multiplex PCR, and the TCRdb table lists in-frame clones only, not all of them. The sample includes about 170,000 clones, roughly 80% of them seen just once. Findings and caveats of the study: After further analysis at a later stage, 15,000 to 20,000 TCR beta sequences were associated with HLA alleles at 0.05 false discovery rate.

Looked up from germline, CDR1 is PRHDT and CDR2 is FYEKMQ (reference sequence). The CDR3 extends over 14 amino acids. Trimming removed 5 bases at V and 3 bases at J, with 11 bases between. The chain recombines TRBV13 with TRBJ2-1; a possible D gene is TRBD2 (5 bases). The sequencing sample was made of PBMCs. The TCR was taken from a young woman in good health and CMV-seronegative. CDR3 residues: CASSLAADYNEQFF. The CDR3 coding sequence is TGTGCCAGCAGCCTTGCAGCGGACTACAATGAGCAGTTCTTC.